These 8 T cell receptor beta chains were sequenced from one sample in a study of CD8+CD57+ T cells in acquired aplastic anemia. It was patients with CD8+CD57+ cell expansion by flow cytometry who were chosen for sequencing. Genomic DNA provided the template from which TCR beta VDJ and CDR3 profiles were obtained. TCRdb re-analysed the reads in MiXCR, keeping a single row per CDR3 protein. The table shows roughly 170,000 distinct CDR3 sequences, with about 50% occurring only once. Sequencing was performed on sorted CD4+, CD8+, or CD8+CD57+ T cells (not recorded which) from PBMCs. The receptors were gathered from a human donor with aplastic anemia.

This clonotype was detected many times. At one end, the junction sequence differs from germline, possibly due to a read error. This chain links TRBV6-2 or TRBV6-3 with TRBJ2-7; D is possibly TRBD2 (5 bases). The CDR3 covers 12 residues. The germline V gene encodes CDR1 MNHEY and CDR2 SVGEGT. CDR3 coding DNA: TGTGCCAGCAGTTACTCGATTGGGGAGCAATACTTC. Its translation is CASSYSIGEQYF.

The CDR3 loop is CASSRDVYNSPLHF. The CDR3 DNA sequence: TGTGCCAGCTCCCGGGACGTTTATAATTCACCCCTCCACTTT. The chain employs TRBV28 and TRBJ1-6, with a possible D match to TRBD1 (5 bases). Trimming pared 8 bases from V and 4 bases from J, leaving 12 bases between. In germline, CDR1 is MDHEN, CDR2 SYDVKM. The CDR3 extends over 14 amino acids.

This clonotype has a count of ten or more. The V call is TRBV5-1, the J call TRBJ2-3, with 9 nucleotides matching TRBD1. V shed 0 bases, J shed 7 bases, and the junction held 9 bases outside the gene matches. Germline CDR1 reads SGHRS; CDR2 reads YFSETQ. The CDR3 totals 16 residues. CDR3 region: CASSLGDRVFSNTQYF. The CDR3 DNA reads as TGCGCCAGCAGCTTGGGGGACAGGGTATTTAGCAATACGCAGTATTTT.

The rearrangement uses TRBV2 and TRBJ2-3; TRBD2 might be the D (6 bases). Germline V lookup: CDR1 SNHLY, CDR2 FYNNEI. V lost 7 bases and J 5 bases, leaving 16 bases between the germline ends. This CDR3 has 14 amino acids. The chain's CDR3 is CASNSGPQGDTQYF. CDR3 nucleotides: TGTGCCAGCAATAGCGGTCCCCAGGGAGATACGCAGTATTTT.

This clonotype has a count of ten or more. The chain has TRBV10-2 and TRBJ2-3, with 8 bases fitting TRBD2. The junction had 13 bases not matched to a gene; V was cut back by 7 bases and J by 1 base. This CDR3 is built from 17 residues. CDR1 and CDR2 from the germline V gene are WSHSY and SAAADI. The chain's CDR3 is CASTSPGTRSGTDTQYF. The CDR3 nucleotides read TGCGCCAGCACCTCTCCCGGGACTAGGAGTGGCACAGATACGCAGTATTTT.

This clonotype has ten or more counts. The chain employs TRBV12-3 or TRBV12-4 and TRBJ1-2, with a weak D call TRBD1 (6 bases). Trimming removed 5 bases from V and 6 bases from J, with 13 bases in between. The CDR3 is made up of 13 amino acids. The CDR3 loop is CASSRYREDGYTF. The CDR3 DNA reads TGTGCCAGCAGTCGCTACAGGGAGGATGGCTACACCTTC.

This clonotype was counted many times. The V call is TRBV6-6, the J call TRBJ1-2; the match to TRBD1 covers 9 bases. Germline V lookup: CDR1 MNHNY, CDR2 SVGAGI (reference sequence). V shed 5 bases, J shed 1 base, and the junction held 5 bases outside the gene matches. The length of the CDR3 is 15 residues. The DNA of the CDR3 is TGTGCCAGCAGTCAAAGGACAGGGGATAACTATGGCTACACCTTC. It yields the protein CASSQRTGDNYGYTF.

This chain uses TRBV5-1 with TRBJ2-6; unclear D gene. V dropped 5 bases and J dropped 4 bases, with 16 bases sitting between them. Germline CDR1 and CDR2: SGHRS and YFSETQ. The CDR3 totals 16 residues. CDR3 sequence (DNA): TGCGCCAGCAGTGCAGGAGAAGCCTCCGGGGCCAACGTCCTGACTTTC. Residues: CASSAGEASGANVLTF.